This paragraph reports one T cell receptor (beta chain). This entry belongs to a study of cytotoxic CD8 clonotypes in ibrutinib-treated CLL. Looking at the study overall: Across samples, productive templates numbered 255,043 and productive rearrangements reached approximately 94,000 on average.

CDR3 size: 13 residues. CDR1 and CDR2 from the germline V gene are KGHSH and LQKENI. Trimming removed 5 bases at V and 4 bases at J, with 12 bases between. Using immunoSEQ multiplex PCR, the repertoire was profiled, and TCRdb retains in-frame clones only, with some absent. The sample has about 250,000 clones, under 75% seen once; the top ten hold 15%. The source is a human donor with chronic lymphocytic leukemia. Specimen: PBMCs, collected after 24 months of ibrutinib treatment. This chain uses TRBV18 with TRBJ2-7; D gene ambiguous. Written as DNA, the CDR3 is TGTGCCAGCTCATCCCAAAGCTTTTACGAGCAGTACTTC. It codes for CASSSQSFYEQYF. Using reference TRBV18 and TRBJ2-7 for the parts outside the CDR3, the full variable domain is NAGVMQNPRHLVRRRGQEARLRCSPMKGHSHVYWYRQLPEEGLKFMVYLQKENIIDESGMPKERFSAEFPKEGPSILRIQQVVRGDSAAYFCASSSQSFYEQYFGPGTRLTVT.